This TCR beta chain was recorded in a study of blood T cell repertoires in COVID-19. Study details: From T cells, B-cell-depleted T cells, or PBMCs came the material, which was cDNA or gDNA.

Original methodology: Reference gene primer amplification gave nucleated cell count estimates. The table came from immunoSEQ multiplex PCR; TCRdb's copy has only in-frame clones and leaves some out. V and J calls and clone size are those listed in that table; D and trimming were worked out from the DNA. The data show more than 200,000 clones, with about 85% seen just once and about 10% held by the top ten. Germline loops: CDR1 SSHAT, CDR2 FNYEAQ (reference sequence). The CDR3 has 15 residues. Trimming took 3 bases from V and 5 from J; bases not matched to a gene: 6. This TCR was sampled from a woman aged 80 or older with COVID-19, enrolled during active disease. The rearrangement joins TRBV7-7 to TRBJ2-5; TRBD1 aligns across 10 bases. The sequenced material came from peripheral blood. CDR3 bases: TGTGCCAGCAGCTTCGGGACAGGGGCTGGGGAGACCCAGTACTTC. Its protein is CASSFGTGAGETQYF.